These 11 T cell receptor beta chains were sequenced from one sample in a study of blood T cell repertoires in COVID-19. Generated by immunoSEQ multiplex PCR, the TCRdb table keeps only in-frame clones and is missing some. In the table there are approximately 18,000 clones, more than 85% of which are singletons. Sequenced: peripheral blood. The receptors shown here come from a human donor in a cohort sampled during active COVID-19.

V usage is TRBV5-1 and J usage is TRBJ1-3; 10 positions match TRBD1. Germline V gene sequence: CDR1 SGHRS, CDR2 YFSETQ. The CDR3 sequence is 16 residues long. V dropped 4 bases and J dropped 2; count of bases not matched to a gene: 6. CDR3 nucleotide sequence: TGCGCCAGCAGCCTCGACGGGACAGGGGCTGGAAACACCATATATTTT. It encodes CASSLDGTGAGNTIYF.

The CDR3 coding sequence is TGTGCCAGCAGCTCCTGGGACAGCCAGGCCCAGTACTTC. Residues: CASSSWDSQAQYF. This chain joins TRBV7-2 and TRBJ2-5; 7 bases fit TRBD1. This CDR3 comprises 13 residues. Germline V lookup: CDR1 SGHTA, CDR2 FQGNSA. V gave up 4 bases and J gave up 9 bases; unmatched junction bases: 8. Full variable domain (remainder filled in from reference TRBV7-2 and TRBJ2-5): GAGVSQSPSNKVTEKGKDVELRCDPISGHTALYWYRQSLGQGLEFLIYFQGNSAPDKSGLPSDRFSAERTGGSVSTLTIQRTQQEDSAVYLCASSSWDSQAQYFGPGTRLLVL.

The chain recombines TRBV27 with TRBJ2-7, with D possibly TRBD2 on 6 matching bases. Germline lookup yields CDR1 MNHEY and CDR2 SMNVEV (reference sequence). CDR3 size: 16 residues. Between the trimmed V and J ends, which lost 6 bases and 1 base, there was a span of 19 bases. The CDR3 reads CASRGRGGQRSYEQYF. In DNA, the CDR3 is TGTGCCAGCAGGGGCCGGGGAGGTCAAAGATCCTACGAGCAGTACTTC.

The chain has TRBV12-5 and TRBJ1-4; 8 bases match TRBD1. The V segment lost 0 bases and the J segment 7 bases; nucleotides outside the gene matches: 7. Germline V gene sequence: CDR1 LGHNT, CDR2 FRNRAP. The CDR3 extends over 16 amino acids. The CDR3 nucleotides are TGTGCTAGTGGTTTGGTCTCAGGGGGCGCGCCTGAAAAACTGTTTTTT. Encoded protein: CASGLVSGGAPEKLFF. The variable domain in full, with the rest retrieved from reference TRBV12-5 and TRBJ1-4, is DARVTQTPRHKVTEMGQEVTMRCQPILGHNTVFWYRQTMMQGLELLAYFRNRAPLDDSGMPKDRFSAEMPDATLATLKIQPSEPRDSAVYFCASGLVSGGAPEKLFFGSGTQLSVL.

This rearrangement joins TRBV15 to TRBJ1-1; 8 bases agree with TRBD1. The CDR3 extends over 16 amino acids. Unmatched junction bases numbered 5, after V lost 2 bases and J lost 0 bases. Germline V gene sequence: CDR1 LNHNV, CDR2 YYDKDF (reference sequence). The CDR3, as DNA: TGTGCCACCAGCAGAAGCTACAGGGGGATGAACACTGAAGCTTTCTTT. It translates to CATSRSYRGMNTEAFF.

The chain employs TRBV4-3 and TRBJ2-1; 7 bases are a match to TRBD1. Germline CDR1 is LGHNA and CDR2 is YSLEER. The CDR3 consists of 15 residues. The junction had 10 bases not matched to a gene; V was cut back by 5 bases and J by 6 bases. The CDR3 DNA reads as TGCGCCAGCAGCGTACACAGTCCAGGGGGCAATGAGCAGTTCTTC. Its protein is CASSVHSPGGNEQFF.

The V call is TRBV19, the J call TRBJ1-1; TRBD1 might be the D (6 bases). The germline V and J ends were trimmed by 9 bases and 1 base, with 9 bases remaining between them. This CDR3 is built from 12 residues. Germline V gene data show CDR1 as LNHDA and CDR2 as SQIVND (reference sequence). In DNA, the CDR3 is TGTGCCAGCTTACAGGGGAACACTGAAGCTTTCTTT. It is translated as CASLQGNTEAFF. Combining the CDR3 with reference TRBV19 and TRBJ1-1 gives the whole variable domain DGGITQSPKYLFRKEGQNVTLSCEQNLNHDAMYWYRQDPGQGLRLIYYSQIVNDFQKGDIAEGYSVSREKKESFPLTVTSAQKNPTAFYLCASLQGNTEAFFGQGTRLTVV.

CDR3 sequence (DNA): TGCGCCAGCAGCTTGGTGGTGGGGGCCATGAACACTGAAGCTTTCTTT. As protein: CASSLVVGAMNTEAFF. The chain recombines TRBV5-1 with TRBJ1-1, with D tentatively TRBD1 (6 bases). This CDR3 has 16 residues. V was clipped by 0 bases and J by 0 bases, with 12 bases between them. Germline loops: CDR1 SGHRS, CDR2 YFSETQ.

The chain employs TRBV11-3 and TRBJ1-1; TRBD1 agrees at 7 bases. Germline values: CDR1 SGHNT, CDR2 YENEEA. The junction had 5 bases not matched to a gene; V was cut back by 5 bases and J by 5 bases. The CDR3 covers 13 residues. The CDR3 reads CASSPDRWTEAFF. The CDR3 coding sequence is TGTGCCAGCAGCCCGGACAGGTGGACTGAAGCTTTCTTT. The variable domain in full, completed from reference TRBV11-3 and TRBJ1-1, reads EAGVVQSPRYKIIEKKQPVAFWCNPISGHNTLYWYLQNLGQGPELLIRYENEEAVDDSQLPKDRFSAERLKGVDSTLKIQPAELGDSAVYLCASSPDRWTEAFFGQGTRLTVV.

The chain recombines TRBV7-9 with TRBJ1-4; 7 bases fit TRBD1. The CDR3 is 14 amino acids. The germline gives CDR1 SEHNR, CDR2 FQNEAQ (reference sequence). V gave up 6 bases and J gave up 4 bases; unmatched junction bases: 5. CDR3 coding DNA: TGTGCCAGCAGTCCCGGGACAGTTAATGAAAAACTGTTTTTT. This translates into CASSPGTVNEKLFF.

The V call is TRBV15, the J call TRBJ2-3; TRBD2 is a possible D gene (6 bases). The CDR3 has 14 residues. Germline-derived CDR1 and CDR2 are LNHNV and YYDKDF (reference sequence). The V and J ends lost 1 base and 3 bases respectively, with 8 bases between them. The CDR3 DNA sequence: TGTGCCACCAGCAGAGCTGCGGGAACAGATACGCAGTATTTT. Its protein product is CATSRAAGTDTQYF.